This passage covers 10 T cell receptor beta chains from one sample sequenced in a study of T cells in Graves' hyperthyroidism and ophthalmopathy. Amplification of TCR beta CDR3 regions used RNA as the template. Initially, a first-round RT-PCR of the TCR CDR3 employed the HTBI primer set. MiXCR, run by TCRdb on the multiplex PCR reads, gives a single entry per CDR3 protein. The sample holds about 540,000 distinct CDR3 sequences, about half seen once. Sequenced input: peripheral blood or thyroid tissue (not recorded which). The receptors originated from a woman between 18 and 30 years old with Graves' hyperthyroidism.

This clonotype appeared many times. The V gene is TRBV7-9, the J gene TRBJ2-5, with 7 bases fitting TRBD1. The CDR3 totals 14 residues. The junction had 3 bases not matched to a gene; V was cut back by 3 bases and J by 2 bases. Germline V gene sequence: CDR1 SEHNR, CDR2 FQNEAQ (reference sequence). The chain's CDR3 is CASSFPGQQETQYF. The CDR3 DNA is TGTGCCAGCAGCTTTCCGGGACAGCAAGAGACCCAGTACTTC.

The chain has TRBV7-9 and TRBJ2-5; TRBD1 matches at 9 bases. The germline CDR1 and CDR2 sequences are SEHNR and FQNEAQ (reference sequence). V was pared by 5 bases and J by 5 bases, with 6 bases of the junction left unmatched. The CDR3 contains 14 residues. The CDR3 loop is CASSPTGGWETQYF. In DNA form, the CDR3 reads TGTGCCAGCAGCCCGACAGGGGGATGGGAGACCCAGTACTTC.

Only a few counts were recorded for this clonotype. The chain combines TRBV7-9 with TRBJ1-2; no clear D. The germline CDR1 and CDR2 sequences are SEHNR and FQNEAQ (reference sequence). Trimming left V 5 bases short and J 1 base short, with 17 bases between. The CDR3 extends over 16 amino acids. The CDR3 spells CASSHFDSENNYGYTF. CDR3 bases: TGTGCCAGCAGCCATTTCGACTCCGAGAATAACTATGGCTACACCTTC.

V usage is TRBV6-1 and J usage is TRBJ1-2, with D possibly being TRBD1 (5 bases). Trimming stripped 2 bases from V and 0 bases from J, with 10 bases between. The germline V gene has CDR1 MNHNS and CDR2 SASEGT. The CDR3 totals 15 residues. As DNA, the CDR3 is TGTGCCAGCAGTGAAAGGGGCCTGACTAACTATGGCTACACCTTC. Protein sequence: CASSERGLTNYGYTF.

This clonotype was seen more than once but under ten times. The J gene is TRBJ1-4, the V gene TRBV12-3 or TRBV12-4; possible D gene TRBD1, 6 bases. Trimming removed 8 bases from V and 6 bases from J, with 16 bases in between. The CDR3 totals 14 residues. The CDR3 sequence is CASGLLDRDEKLFF. The DNA for the CDR3 is TGTGCCAGCGGTCTCTTGGACAGAGATGAAAAACTGTTTTTT.

The chain is built from TRBV20-1 and TRBJ2-2, with 11 bases matching TRBD2. The germline V gene encodes CDR1 DFQATT and CDR2 SNEGSKA (reference sequence). The CDR3 runs to 16 residues. The V and J ends lost 3 bases and 4 bases, in that order; junction bases with no gene match: 7. The CDR3 loop is CSASGTSGSSTGELFF. The CDR3 DNA is TGCAGTGCTAGTGGGACTAGCGGATCGAGCACCGGGGAGCTGTTTTTT.

This clonotype was counted at least ten times. The V call is TRBV29-1, the J call TRBJ1-2; no clear D. Trimming pared 4 bases from V and 0 bases from J, leaving 6 bases between. CDR1 is SQVTM and CDR2 is ANQGSEA in the germline V gene. The CDR3 runs 12 residues. CDR3 DNA: TGCAGCGTTGGCACAGCTAACTATGGCTACACCTTC. It translates to CSVGTANYGYTF.

This clonotype showed up many times. A much larger clone differs from this one at a single base, so this may be a read error. The chain recombines TRBV2 with TRBJ1-5, with unresolved D. Between the trimmed V and J ends, which lost 5 bases and 3 bases, there was a span of 2 bases. Germline V gives CDR1 SNHLY, CDR2 FYNNEI. There are 11 residues in the CDR3. The CDR3 reads CASSLNQPQHF. CDR3 DNA sequence: TGTGCCAGCAGTCTCAATCAGCCCCAGCATTTT.

The chain employs TRBV11-1 and TRBJ1-1; possible D gene TRBD1, 6 bases. V lost 1 base, J lost 6 bases, and 15 bases lay in between. This CDR3 is 15 amino acids long. Looked up from germline, CDR1 is SGHAT and CDR2 is FQDESV (reference sequence). CDR3 bases: TGTGCCAGCAGCTTAGATAGGGGGGCCGACGCTGAAGCTTTCTTT. Its translation: CASSLDRGADAEAFF.

As for this clonotype: Being one base from a much bigger clone, this may be a read error. The V gene is TRBV2, the J gene TRBJ1-6; the match to TRBD1 covers 8 bases. The CDR3 has 16 amino acids. Germline CDR1 and CDR2: SNHLY and FYNNEI. As DNA, the CDR3 is TGTGCCGGCAGTTTAAACAGGGGGAGGGATAATTCACCCCTCCACTTT. This gives the protein CAGSLNRGRDNSPLHF.